The rows below give T cell receptor beta chains drawn from one sample of a study of cytomegalovirus exposure and HLA in healthy donors. Sequencing was performed with immunoSEQ multiplex PCR; in TCRdb, only in-frame clones are kept and a portion is missing. The profile shows more than 95,000 clones, around 66% of them singletons. The material sequenced was PBMCs. Every receptor here comes from a woman in her forties or fifties in good health and CMV-seronegative. CDR3s leave out the opening cysteine and the closing phenylalanine or tryptophan.

cdr3_aa v_call
ASSLVAGRETQY TRBV7-2
SVALAQVGNEQF TRBV29-1
ASSQDGTEYGYT TRBV14
ASSLGLAGLNEQF TRBV11-1
ASSLADRGPYNEQF TRBV5-1
ASSAHSAGGFTDTQY TRBV9
ASSFSGTYEQY TRBV11-2
ASSQGRGMGSYEQY TRBV4-3
ASSQNSGTLYNEQF TRBV14
ASELEGNTEAF TRBV2
SVEQGSLGTDTQY TRBV29-1
ASSQDSGYEQY TRBV4-3
ATTRGTEAF TRBV19
ASGLGQGYEQY TRBV12-5
AISDPGTGGNTEAF TRBV10-3
ASSLAGTSVINEQF TRBV7-6
ASSGTSGLGADTQY TRBV2
ASSLSRTSGNYEQY TRBV18
ASSWTGEKLF TRBV5-8
ASSLGLTSGSITDTQY TRBV11-3
ASSHRLAGGLWETQY TRBV4-1
ASTRQGPDTQY TRBV6-1
ASSLDGGSNQPQH TRBV5-1
ASSTGTAENPQY TRBV5-1
ASSQVGKRNTEAF TRBV4-1
ASSLPLGLAGVNEQF TRBV7-2
ASTLGGAVGSYEQY TRBV28
ASKFGSSYEQY TRBV27
ASSSVPDTQY TRBV6-6
SVESGTGGESSYEQY TRBV29-1
ASSRKTGNYNYGYT TRBV19
ASSPGTGEQY TRBV18
ASSHEDRGGEETQY TRBV7-8
ASSLGQGAFEKLF TRBV28
ASSMTSGGSYEQY TRBV19
AISRDRETKY TRBV10-3
ASSPREGDTQY TRBV27
ASSYTRTSGYNEQF TRBV5-1
ASSFTGQETQY TRBV7-9
ASTPSRRETQY TRBV11-2
ASSPALSSYNEQF TRBV7-9
ASSLGGFGNYGYT TRBV27
SAADRSNTEAF TRBV29-1
ASSLGPQNSNQPQH TRBV5-4
ASSDPGGTQNEKLF TRBV6-1
ASSLSHSGSSYNEQF TRBV27
ASSLAGTSGLNEQF TRBV5-1
ASSLSGDDRGTD TRBV7-8
ASSFSGEYEQY TRBV7-2
ASSFSGDKNSPLH TRBV5-1
ASRAGTGNSPLH TRBV5-6
ASSLDGQGGYEQY TRBV5-1
ASSPPENPGYGYT TRBV18